This T cell receptor (beta chain) was profiled in a study of T cells in women clearing cervical HPV infection. Repertoires were generated with immunoSEQ multiplex PCR, while TCRdb's copy carries only in-frame clones and drops some. The specimen's table records tens of thousands of clones. Of note for this clone: With the read ending 3 residues before the CDR3 end, the germline J gene is used to fill in that end.

The CDR3 sequence is 13 residues long. Per germline, CDR1 SGHAT and CDR2 FQNNGV. Trimming left V 1 base short and J 6 bases short, with 10 bases between. The TCR was taken from a woman aged 18 to 75 with a cervical HPV16 infection that either progressed to CIN3+ or cleared (not recorded which). Sequences were obtained from blood buffy coat. This rearrangement joins TRBV11-2 to TRBJ2-7; a possible D gene is TRBD2 (7 bases). CDR3 residues: CASSLGGGREQYF. CDR3 bases read: TGTGCCAGCAGCTTAGGGGGGGGGCGCGAG. The variable domain in full, with the rest retrieved from reference TRBV11-2 and TRBJ2-7, is EAGVAQSPRYKIIEKRQSVAFWCNPISGHATLYWYQQILGQGPKLLIQFQNNGVVDDSQLPKDRFSAERLKGVDSTLKIQPAKLEDSAVYLCASSLGGGREQYFGPGTRLTVT.